This T cell receptor beta chain was captured by sequencing in a study of blood T cell repertoires in COVID-19. Methods used by the authors: Counts of nucleated cells, estimated from reference gene primer amplification, were obtained. Sequencing used immunoSEQ multiplex PCR; TCRdb keeps in-frame clones, though not all of them. V, J and clone size are those of that table, while D and trimming were read from the DNA. There are about 360,000 clones in the sample; about 86% occur only once, and just under 3% lies in the top ten. The length of the CDR3 is 14 residues. Trimming cost V 4 bases and J 6 bases, with 14 bases left between them. Germline CDR1 SGHRS, CDR2 YFSETQ.

The specimen sequenced was peripheral blood. The receptor was isolated from a man aged 25 to 40 with active or convalescent COVID-19. The chain links TRBV5-1 to TRBJ2-1; D is undetermined. The CDR3 region is CASSPDGYSNEQFF. The CDR3 region has the DNA TGCGCCAGCAGCCCCGATGGGTACAGCAATGAGCAGTTCTTC.